A selection of T cell receptor beta chains follows, all from one sample in a study of blood T cell repertoires in COVID-19. The method was immunoSEQ multiplex PCR; TCRdb's version includes in-frame clones alone and lacks a portion of them. The profile covers nearly 350,000 clones, with under 95% appearing a single time and approximately 3.5% taken by the ten largest. The sequencing input was peripheral blood. These receptors all come from a woman between 18 and 29 years old who had recovered from COVID-19. Each CDR3 is given with its conserved first and last residue. The D gene is left open where the match is weak. Clone size appears in some rows only: once, few, many, or a class for an expanded clone.

v_gene,len,j_gene,abundance,d_gene,CDR3nt,CDR3aa
TRBV3-1/TRBV3-2,16,TRBJ1-2,-,TRBD1,TGTGCCAGCAGCCCCTCCTTTGACAGGGGGAGGAATGGCTACACCTTC,CASSPSFDRGRNGYTF
TRBV13,18,TRBJ2-3,-,TRBD2,TGTGCCAGCAGCCCAAGGCCGACTAGCGGGATCAGCACAGATACGCAGTATTTT,CASSPRPTSGISTDTQYF
TRBV11-2,13,TRBJ1-2,-,-,TGTGCCAGCAGCTCGGGGGAGGCCTATGGCTACACCTTC,CASSSGEAYGYTF
TRBV11-2,12,TRBJ1-6,-,-,TGTGCCAGCAGCAGCGGGGATTCACCCCTCCACTTT,CASSSGDSPLHF
TRBV10-2,14,TRBJ1-2,-,TRBD1,TGCGCCAGCAGTGAAAAACAGGGGTACTATGGCTACACCTTC,CASSEKQGYYGYTF
TRBV10-3,14,TRBJ2-2,-,-,TGTGCCACCTCTGGACAGACACCTGACCGGTCGGTGTTTTTT,CATSGQTPDRSVFF
TRBV5-1,15,TRBJ1-5,-,-,TGCGCCAGCAGCCTTGGCGCCGGAGGGGACCAGCCCCAGCATTTT,CASSLGAGGDQPQHF
TRBV11-3,15,TRBJ2-1,-,TRBD2,TGTGCCAGCAGCTTGCTGACTAGCGGGATTAATGCGCAGTTCTTC,CASSLLTSGINAQFF
TRBV9,16,TRBJ2-2,-,TRBD2,TGTGCCAGCAGCCCCCATACTAGCGTGAACACCGGGGAGCTGTTTTTT,CASSPHTSVNTGELFF
TRBV12-2,16,TRBJ2-1,-,-,TGTGCAAGTCGCTTAGCGGGGGGACAGGCTTACAATGAGCAGTTCTTC,CASRLAGGQAYNEQFF
TRBV11-2,15,TRBJ2-2,once,TRBD1,TGTGCCAGCAGCCAACAAACAGGGGTTACCGGGGAGCTGTTTTTT,CASSQQTGVTGELFF
TRBV4-1,14,TRBJ1-1,-,TRBD1,TGCGCCAGCAGCCAGGGACAGGGGGCCCCTGAAGCTTTCTTT,CASSQGQGAPEAFF
TRBV19,16,TRBJ2-1,-,TRBD2,TGTGCCAGTAGTATAGGACTAGCGCTCGTGTACAATGAGCAGTTCTTC,CASSIGLALVYNEQFF
TRBV11-2,15,TRBJ2-3,-,TRBD2,TGTGCCAGCAGCCGGGGACTAGCGGGAGCAGATACGCAGTATTTT,CASSRGLAGADTQYF
TRBV28,15,TRBJ1-5,-,TRBD1,TGTGCCAGCTTCTCTTGGGACAGGGCCAATCAGCCCCAGCATTTT,CASFSWDRANQPQHF
TRBV7-8,15,TRBJ1-5,-,-,TGTGCCAGCAGCCCATACTCAGGGGGCAATCAGCCCCAGCATTTT,CASSPYSGGNQPQHF
TRBV4-3,15,TRBJ1-4,-,TRBD1,TGCGCCAGCAGCCCTAGGACAGGATCCAATGAAAAACTGTTTTTT,CASSPRTGSNEKLFF
TRBV9,14,TRBJ1-3,-,-,TGTGCCAGCAGCGTTGAGAACTCTGGAAACACCATATATTTT,CASSVENSGNTIYF
TRBV28,14,TRBJ1-6,-,TRBD1,TGTGCCAGCAGGCCGGGACAGGGTGGTTCACCCCTCCACTTT,CASRPGQGGSPLHF
TRBV7-2,15,TRBJ2-1,-,TRBD2,TGTGCCAGCAGCCCACGACTAGCGGGAGGCAATGAGCAGTTCTTC,CASSPRLAGGNEQFF
TRBV6-2/TRBV6-3,14,TRBJ1-1,-,TRBD1,TGTGCCAGCAGTTTTCAGGGGGCGCGAACTGAAGCTTTCTTT,CASSFQGARTEAFF
TRBV6-6,16,TRBJ2-3,-,TRBD1,TGTGCCAGCAGTTCCAGGACAGGTACTAGCACAGATACGCAGTATTTT,CASSSRTGTSTDTQYF
TRBV19,14,TRBJ1-2,-,TRBD1,TGTGCCAGTAGCCCGGGACAGCCCGCTGGTGGCTACACCTTC,CASSPGQPAGGYTF
TRBV21-1,14,TRBJ2-5,-,-,TGTGCCAGCAGCTCGTGGGGGCTCCAAGAGACCCAGTACTTC,CASSSWGLQETQYF
TRBV21-1,16,TRBJ1-1,-,-,TGTGCCAGCGGGGTAGGAACAGGGGGCGCAAACACTGAAGCTTTCTTT,CASGVGTGGANTEAFF
TRBV12-3/TRBV12-4,13,TRBJ2-3,-,-,TGTGCCAGCAGCAACCGGGCGGGGGATACGCAGTATTTT,CASSNRAGDTQYF
TRBV6-5,13,TRBJ2-1,-,-,TGTGCCAGCAGTTACAGGAGTTTAGGTGAGCAGTTCTTC,CASSYRSLGEQFF
TRBV7-9,14,TRBJ1-4,-,-,TGTGCCAGCGAAGGGACCGGGATTAGGGGGAAACTGTTTTTT,CASEGTGIRGKLFF
TRBV15,15,TRBJ1-5,few,TRBD1,TGTGCCACCAGCAGAGTGGCAGGGGGTAACCAGCCCCAGCATTTT,CATSRVAGGNQPQHF
TRBV4-3,16,TRBJ2-5,-,TRBD2,TGCGCCAGCAGCCAAGAGAGGACTAGCGGGACGGGAACCCAGTACTTC,CASSQERTSGTGTQYF
TRBV30,16,TRBJ2-5,-,TRBD2,TGTGCCTGGAGTGTACTGGCGGGGAGGGCCGGCGAGACCCAGTACTTC,CAWSVLAGRAGETQYF
TRBV4-1,14,TRBJ1-2,-,-,TGCGCCAGCAGCCAAGCCGGGAGGCCCTATGGCTACACCTTC,CASSQAGRPYGYTF
TRBV4-3,17,TRBJ1-1,-,-,TGCGCCAGCAGCCTCCTGGTTGGGGCGGGAAGGAACACTGAAGCTTTCTTT,CASSLLVGAGRNTEAFF
TRBV12-3/TRBV12-4,13,TRBJ2-5,-,-,TGTGCCAGCACTCGAGGGCAGTCGGAGACCCAGTACTTC,CASTRGQSETQYF
TRBV6-2/TRBV6-3,17,TRBJ2-3,-,TRBD1,TGTGCCAGCAGTTCACCGACAGGGGATCACAATCAGGACACGCAGTATTTT,CASSSPTGDHNQDTQYF
TRBV10-3,13,TRBJ2-2,-,-,TGTGCCATCAGTGACCGGTCCACCGGGGAGCTGTTTTTT,CAISDRSTGELFF
TRBV29-1,13,TRBJ1-5,-,-,TGCAGCGTTGTCAAGGACAGAGATCAGCCCCAGCATTTT,CSVVKDRDQPQHF
TRBV5-1,15,TRBJ2-1,-,TRBD2,TGCGCCAGCAGCTTGATGACTAGCGGGACAGCCGAGCAGTTCTTC,CASSLMTSGTAEQFF
TRBV19,12,TRBJ1-5,-,TRBD1,TGTGCCAGCAAACAGGGGAATCAGCCCCAGCATTTT,CASKQGNQPQHF
TRBV19,16,TRBJ1-6,once,-,TGTGCCAGTAGTATAGATGTTTTCTCAGGGAATTCACCCCTCCACTTT,CASSIDVFSGNSPLHF
TRBV4-3,17,TRBJ2-1,-,TRBD2,TGCGCCAGCAGCGCGGGACTAGCGGGAGGGCTTTACAATGAGCAGTTCTTC,CASSAGLAGGLYNEQFF
TRBV27,16,TRBJ2-1,-,TRBD2,TGTGCCAGCAGTTCCCCGGGACTAGCGGCGTACAATGAGCAGTTCTTC,CASSSPGLAAYNEQFF
TRBV10-3,13,TRBJ1-1,once,-,TGTGCCATCACCGAGACAGAGAACACTGAAGCTTTCTTT,CAITETENTEAFF
TRBV7-2,17,TRBJ2-3,-,TRBD2,TGTGCCAGCAGCTCTAGCGGGCGATCCTCTAGCACAGATACGCAGTATTTT,CASSSSGRSSSTDTQYF
TRBV4-3,15,TRBJ2-1,-,TRBD2,TGCGCCAGCAGCCACCTAGCGGGCTCCTACAATGAGCAGTTCTTC,CASSHLAGSYNEQFF
TRBV7-8,12,TRBJ1-2,-,-,TGTGCCAGCAGCCCCCGGCAGGGCCTCTTGGCCTTC,CASSPRQGLLAF
TRBV9,16,TRBJ1-1,-,-,TGTGCCAGCAGCGTAGGTCTTTGGGGGGGCATCACTGAAGCTTTCTTT,CASSVGLWGGITEAFF
TRBV12-5,16,TRBJ1-1,-,-,TGTGCTAGTGGTTTGGTAGCCGGGGTTGAAAACACTGAAGCTTTCTTT,CASGLVAGVENTEAFF
TRBV11-3,15,TRBJ1-6,-,TRBD1,TGTGCCAGCAGCTTAGTGGGACAGGGGAGATCACCCCTCCACTTT,CASSLVGQGRSPLHF
TRBV19,18,TRBJ1-2,-,TRBD1,TGTGCCAGTAGTATTTGGGGACAGGGGACGGCATTGGCGAAAGGCTACACCTTC,CASSIWGQGTALAKGYTF
TRBV7-2,15,TRBJ2-3,-,TRBD2,TGTGCCAGCAGCTTTGGAGCGGGAGTTGTTGATACGCAGTATTTT,CASSFGAGVVDTQYF
TRBV5-8,14,TRBJ1-6,-,-,TGTGCCAGCAGACGAGGGGGTTGGCTTTCACCCCTCCACTTT,CASRRGGWLSPLHF
TRBV5-1,13,TRBJ2-1,-,TRBD2,TGCGCCAGCAGCCGGGAGGGGTACGATGAGCAGTTCTTC,CASSREGYDEQFF
TRBV27,15,TRBJ2-1,-,TRBD2,TGTGCCAGCAGTCAAAGACTAGCGGGAGGGATTGAGCAGTTCTTC,CASSQRLAGGIEQFF
TRBV5-6,15,TRBJ2-3,-,-,TGTGCCAGCAGCTTGGTCCAGGGAACTACAGATACGCAGTATTTT,CASSLVQGTTDTQYF